This T cell receptor (beta chain) was documented in a study of cytomegalovirus exposure and HLA in healthy donors. Overall study results and limits: The study recorded around 160 TCR beta chains that were cytomegalovirus-associated. Equally common other TCR beta chains were less clonally expanded than HLA-associated ones, a later analysis found. Researchers left out some V segments, among them TRBV6-2 and TRBV6-3, as indistinguishable.

V was pared by 4 bases and J by 3 bases, with 5 bases of the junction left unmatched. The CDR3 spans 17 residues. Germline CDR1 reads SGHKS; CDR2 reads YYEKEE (reference sequence). Worth noting for this clone: What it binds is unknown.

PCR amplification relied on 60 Vbeta primers (plus 13 Jbeta primers). Sequencing was performed with immunoSEQ multiplex PCR; in TCRdb, only in-frame clones are kept and a portion is missing. This listing includes fewer than 250,000 clones. The source of this sequence is a woman in her 30s in good health and CMV-seropositive. Sequencing used PBMCs. V gene TRBV5-5 combines with J gene TRBJ2-2; 14 nucleotides align to TRBD2. CDR3 protein: CASSQWTSGGHTGELFF. The CDR3 DNA reads as TGTGCCAGCAGCCAATGGACTAGCGGGGGGCACACCGGGGAGCTGTTTTTT.